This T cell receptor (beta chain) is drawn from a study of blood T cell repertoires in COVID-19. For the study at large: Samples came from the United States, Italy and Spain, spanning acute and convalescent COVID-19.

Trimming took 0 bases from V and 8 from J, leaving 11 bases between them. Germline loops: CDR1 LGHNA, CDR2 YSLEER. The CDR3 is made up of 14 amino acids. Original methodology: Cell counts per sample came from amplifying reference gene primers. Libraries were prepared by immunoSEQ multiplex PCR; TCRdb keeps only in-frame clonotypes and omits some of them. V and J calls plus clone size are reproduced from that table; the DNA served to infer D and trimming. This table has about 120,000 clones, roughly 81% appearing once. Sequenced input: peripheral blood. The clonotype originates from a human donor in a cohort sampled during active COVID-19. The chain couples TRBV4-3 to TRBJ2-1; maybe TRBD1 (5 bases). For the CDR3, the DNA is TGCGCCAGCAGCCAAGATCGCAGGGTCGATGAGCAGTTCTTC. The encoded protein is CASSQDRRVDEQFF.